The 19 T cell receptor beta chains listed next were all sequenced from one sample in a study of shared clonotypes between healthy human individuals. CD45RO-negative, CCR7-selected cells formed the naive CD8 fraction, which excluded terminally differentiated effector memory CD45RA+ cells. The method was immunoSEQ multiplex PCR; TCRdb's version includes in-frame clones alone and lacks a portion of them. The table records some 1,900,000 clones, approximately 95% of them present only once. Material for sequencing was naive CD8+ T cells sorted from blood. These receptors all come from a man between 18 and 35 years old in good health.

The chain is built from TRBV2 and TRBJ2-3; no reliable D call. Germline V gene data show CDR1 as SNHLY and CDR2 as FYNNEI. Trimming took 3 bases from V and 2 from J, leaving 6 bases between them. The CDR3 spans 13 residues. The CDR3: CASSEGYTDTQYF. CDR3 sequence (DNA): TGTGCCAGCAGTGAGGGTTACACAGATACGCAGTATTTT.

This chain joins TRBV28 and TRBJ1-2; D perhaps matches TRBD1 (5 bases). This CDR3 spans 14 amino acids. V was trimmed by 4 bases and J by 4 bases, leaving 13 bases between them. Germline V CDR1 and CDR2: MDHEN, SYDVKM. CDR3 nucleotides: TGTGCCAGCAGTTCCGGGACGGTCTCCTATGGCTACACCTTC. Amino acid sequence: CASSSGTVSYGYTF.

The chain joins TRBV7-3 to TRBJ2-2, with 9 bases matching TRBD1. The V gene end was trimmed by 5 bases and the J gene end by 4 bases; junction bases not matched to a gene: 5. The CDR3 consists of 15 residues. CDR1 is SGHTA and CDR2 is FQGTGA in the germline V gene. The CDR3: CASSPGQGSTGELFF. The CDR3 DNA reads TGTGCCAGCAGCCCGGGACAGGGATCCACCGGGGAGCTGTTTTTT.

The gene calls are TRBV13 and TRBJ1-1; no clear D. With 5 bases removed from V and 4 bases from J, the gap between germline ends came to 11 bases. CDR1 and CDR2 from the germline V gene are PRHDT and FYEKMQ (reference sequence). The length of the CDR3 is 13 residues. CDR3 in amino acids: CASSPRTGTEAFF. DNA for the CDR3: TGTGCCAGCAGCCCAAGAACGGGCACTGAAGCTTTCTTT.

This chain joins TRBV10-3 and TRBJ2-7; D remains ambiguous. The V end was cut by 2 bases, the J end by 1 base, with 15 bases between. CDR3 length equals 16 residues. Germline lookup yields CDR1 ENHRY and CDR2 SYGVKD. CDR3 sequence: CAISEPSESLSYEQYF. The CDR3, as DNA: TGTGCCATCAGTGAGCCCAGCGAGAGTCTTTCCTACGAGCAGTACTTC.

The chain employs TRBV4-1 and TRBJ2-3, with TRBD2 matching over 7 bases. Unmatched junction bases numbered 5, after V lost 0 bases and J lost 2 bases. Looked up from germline, CDR1 is MGHRA and CDR2 is YSYEKL. The CDR3 loop spans 16 amino acids. The chain's CDR3 is CASSQETSIITDTQYF. Written as DNA, the CDR3 is TGCGCCAGCAGCCAAGAGACTAGCATTATCACAGATACGCAGTATTTT.

V gene TRBV13 combines with J gene TRBJ2-2; D is unresolved. CDR1 PRHDT and CDR2 FYEKMQ come from the germline V gene (reference sequence). The CDR3 length is 16 residues. The V gene lost 5 bases and the J gene lost 4 bases, with 17 bases spanning the gap. CDR3 sequence: CASSPPSGQSTGELFF. The CDR3 region has the DNA TGTGCCAGCAGCCCCCCGTCGGGCCAGTCCACCGGGGAGCTGTTTTTT.

This clone was observed a few times. This rearrangement joins TRBV6-1 to TRBJ1-2; no clear D gene. In germline, CDR1 is MNHNS, CDR2 SASEGT. This CDR3 is 11 amino acids long. Trimming took 7 bases from V and 0 from J, leaving 3 bases between them. CDR3 nucleotide sequence: TGTGCCAGCATAACTAACTATGGCTACACCTTC. This gives the protein CASITNYGYTF.

This clone was seen just once. The V gene is TRBV19, the J gene TRBJ2-7, with unresolved D. V was clipped by 3 bases and J by 4 bases, with 13 bases between them. Looked up from germline, CDR1 is LNHDA and CDR2 is SQIVND (reference sequence). The CDR3 contains 14 residues. The CDR3 region has the DNA TGTGCCAGTAGTATCGCCGTTTCTGCTTACGAGCAGTACTTC. Amino acid sequence: CASSIAVSAYEQYF.

This chain links TRBV30 with TRBJ2-7; D is tentatively TRBD1 or TRBD2 (5 bases each). The germline gives CDR1 GTSNPN, CDR2 SVGIG (reference sequence). Trimming stripped 2 bases from V and 2 bases from J, with 16 bases between. This CDR3 region has 15 residues. Here the CDR3 reads CAWSPQGIGAYEQYF. The DNA for the CDR3 is TGTGCCTGGAGTCCCCAGGGAATCGGGGCCTACGAGCAGTACTTC. The entire variable domain, with the rest obtained from reference TRBV30 and TRBJ2-7, is as follows: SQTIHQWPATLVQPVGSPLSLECTVEGTSNPNLYWYRQAAGRGLQLLFYSVGIGQISSEVPQNLSASRPQDRQFILSSKKLLLSDSGFYLCAWSPQGIGAYEQYFGPGTRLTVT.

In its sample, this clone was seen once. The gene calls are TRBV11-2 and TRBJ1-2, with D possibly matching TRBD1 (6 bases). CDR1 SGHAT and CDR2 FQNNGV come from the germline V gene. The CDR3 has 14 residues. V gave up 2 bases and J gave up 4 bases, with 11 bases separating them. The DNA for the CDR3 is TGTGCCAGCAGCTTAACAGGGAACATCTATGGCTACACCTTC. Amino acid sequence: CASSLTGNIYGYTF.

The rearrangement uses TRBV4-1 and TRBJ2-3; 7 bases are a match to TRBD2. Germline assignment: CDR1 MGHRA and CDR2 YSYEKL. The V and J ends lost 0 bases and 8 bases, in that order; junction bases with no gene match: 14. This CDR3 is built from 17 residues. CDR3 loop: CASSQEITGGWGGTQYF. Here the CDR3 DNA reads TGCGCCAGCAGCCAAGAAATAACGGGGGGTTGGGGAGGTACGCAGTATTTT.

The V and J genes are TRBV7-2 and TRBJ2-1; TRBD2 matches 12 bases. V dropped 5 bases and J dropped 6; count of bases not matched to a gene: 2. Germline CDR1 reads SGHTA; CDR2 reads FQGNSA. The CDR3 has 14 residues. Here the CDR3 reads CASSTTSGGNEQFF. The CDR3 DNA reads TGTGCCAGCAGCACGACTAGCGGGGGCAATGAGCAGTTCTTC.

The chain has TRBV28 and TRBJ2-6; a weak D match, TRBD1 (6 bases). The CDR3 has 16 residues. The V gene lost 6 bases and the J gene lost 4 bases, with 16 bases spanning the gap. Germline CDR1 and CDR2: MDHEN and SYDVKM. The DNA for the CDR3 is TGTGCCAGCAGCACCCTCGAGGGGGACGGGGCCAACGTCCTGACTTTC. This translates into CASSTLEGDGANVLTF.

Of note for this clone: The sample has other DNA sequences that encode this CDR3 too. The gene calls are TRBV20-1 and TRBJ2-1; D remains ambiguous. The CDR3 extends over 10 amino acids. Germline loops: CDR1 DFQATT, CDR2 SNEGSKA (reference sequence). V gave up 3 bases and J gave up 6 bases, with 3 bases separating them. CDR3 nucleotides: TGCAGTGCTAGCCTCAATGAGCAGTTCTTC. Translating it yields CSASLNEQFF.

The chain joins TRBV27 to TRBJ2-3; 7 nucleotides match TRBD2. CDR1 is MNHEY, CDR2 SMNVEV, per germline (reference sequence). The CDR3 is made up of 15 amino acids. V dropped 0 bases and J dropped 6; count of bases not matched to a gene: 6. The CDR3 bases are TGTGCCAGCAGTTTATCGGGCGGGAGTGGGGATACGCAGTATTTT. Translated, it gives CASSLSGGSGDTQYF.

The V and J genes are TRBV4-3 and TRBJ2-1; perhaps TRBD2 as D (6 bases). This CDR3 spans 15 amino acids. The ends were cut back, 1 base at V and 2 bases at J, with 9 bases in the middle. Germline CDR1 is LGHNA and CDR2 is YSLEER. The CDR3 region is CASSQALATYNEQFF. CDR3 in DNA: TGCGCCAGCAGCCAAGCTCTAGCGACCTACAATGAGCAGTTCTTC.

This chain joins TRBV25-1 and TRBJ1-5, with D unclear. V lost 7 bases and J lost 6, with 7 bases in between. Germline V gives CDR1 MGHDK, CDR2 SYGVNS. This CDR3 region has 11 residues. The DNA of the CDR3 is TGTGCCAGCAAAAAGGGTCAGCCCCAGCATTTT. Translating it yields CASKKGQPQHF. Variable domain in full (rest from reference TRBV25-1 and TRBJ1-5): EADIYQTPRYLVIGTGKKITLECSQTMGHDKMYWYQQDPGMELHLIHYSYGVNSTEKGDLSSESTVSRIRTEHFPLTLESARPSHTSQYLCASKKGQPQHFGDGTRLSIL.

This rearrangement joins TRBV6-9 to TRBJ2-2; D may be TRBD2 (6 bases). CDR1 is MNHGY and CDR2 is SVAAGI in the germline V gene. CDR3 length: 15 amino acids. V was shortened by 10 bases and J by 0 bases, with 15 bases between the two germline ends. The CDR3 coding sequence is TGTGCCACTCAGTTTTCGGGGGCGAACACCGGGGAGCTGTTTTTT. Encoded protein: CATQFSGANTGELFF.